This TCR beta chain was documented in a study of shared T cell receptors in the human thymus. The CDR3 has 14 amino acids. Looked up from germline, CDR1 is SQVTM and CDR2 is ANQGSEA. Trimming cost V 0 bases and J 5 bases, with 13 bases left between them. The table came from immunoSEQ multiplex PCR; TCRdb's copy has only in-frame clones and leaves some out. Of under 700,000 clones listed, around 78% were seen once; the top ten hold 0.013%. The same data also contributed to another study, on human thymus T cells. As that report states: Unrelated people showed highly overlapping thymic repertoires, related research reported.

The chain recombines TRBV29-1 with TRBJ1-2; possibly TRBD1 for D (6 bases). The sequence was obtained from a boy under three years old with a congenital heart defect. The sample consisted of thymocytes. The CDR3 region has the DNA TGCAGCGTTGAAGATGGGGGGGCCCATTATGGCTACACCTTC. Its protein product is CSVEDGGAHYGYTF.